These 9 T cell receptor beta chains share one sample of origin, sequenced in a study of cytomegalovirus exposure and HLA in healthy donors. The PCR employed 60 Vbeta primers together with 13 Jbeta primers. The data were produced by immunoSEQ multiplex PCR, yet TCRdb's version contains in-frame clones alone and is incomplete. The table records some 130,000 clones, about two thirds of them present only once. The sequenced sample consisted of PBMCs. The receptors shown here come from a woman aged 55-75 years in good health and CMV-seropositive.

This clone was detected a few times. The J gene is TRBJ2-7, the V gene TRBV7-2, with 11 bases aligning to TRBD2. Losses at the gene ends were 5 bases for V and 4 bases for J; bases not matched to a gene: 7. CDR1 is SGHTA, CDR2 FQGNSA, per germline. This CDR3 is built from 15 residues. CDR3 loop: CASSPRGTSGYEQYF. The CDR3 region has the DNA TGTGCCAGCAGCCCCCGTGGGACTAGCGGTTACGAGCAGTACTTC.

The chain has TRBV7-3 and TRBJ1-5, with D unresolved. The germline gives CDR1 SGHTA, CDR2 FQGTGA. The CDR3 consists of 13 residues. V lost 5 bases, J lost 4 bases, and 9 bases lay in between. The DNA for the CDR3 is TGTGCCAGCAGCCCCGGAGAGAATCAGCCCCAGCATTTT. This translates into CASSPGENQPQHF. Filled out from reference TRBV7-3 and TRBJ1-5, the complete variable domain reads GAGVSQTPSNKVTEKGKYVELRCDPISGHTALYWYRQSLGQGPEFLIYFQGTGAADDSGLPNDRFFAVRPEGSVSTLKIQRTERGDSAVYLCASSPGENQPQHFGDGTRLSIL.

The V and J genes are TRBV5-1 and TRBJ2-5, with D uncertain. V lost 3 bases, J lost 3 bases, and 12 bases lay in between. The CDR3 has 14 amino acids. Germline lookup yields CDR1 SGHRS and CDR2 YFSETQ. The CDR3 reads CASSYPGSEETQYF. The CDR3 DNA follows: TGCGCCAGCAGCTATCCGGGTTCCGAAGAGACCCAGTACTTC.

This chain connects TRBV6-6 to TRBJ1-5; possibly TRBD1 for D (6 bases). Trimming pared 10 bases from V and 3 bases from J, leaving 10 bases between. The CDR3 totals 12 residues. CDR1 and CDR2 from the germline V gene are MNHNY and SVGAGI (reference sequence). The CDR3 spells CAIGQINQPQHF. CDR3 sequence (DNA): TGTGCCATCGGACAGATCAATCAGCCCCAGCATTTT.

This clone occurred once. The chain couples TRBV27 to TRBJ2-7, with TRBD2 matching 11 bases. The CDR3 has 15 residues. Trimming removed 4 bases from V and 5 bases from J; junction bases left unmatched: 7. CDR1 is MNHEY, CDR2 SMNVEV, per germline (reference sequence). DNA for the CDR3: TGTGCCAGCAGTTCACTAGCGGGGGTTTTCAACGAGCAGTACTTC. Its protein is CASSSLAGVFNEQYF.

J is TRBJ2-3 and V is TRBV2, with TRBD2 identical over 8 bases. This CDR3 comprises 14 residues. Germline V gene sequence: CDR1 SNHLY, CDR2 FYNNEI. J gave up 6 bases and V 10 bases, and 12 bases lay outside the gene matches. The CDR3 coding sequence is TGTGCCACCTTCGGGAGGGGGGCTCGGGATACGCAGTATTTT. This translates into CATFGRGARDTQYF.

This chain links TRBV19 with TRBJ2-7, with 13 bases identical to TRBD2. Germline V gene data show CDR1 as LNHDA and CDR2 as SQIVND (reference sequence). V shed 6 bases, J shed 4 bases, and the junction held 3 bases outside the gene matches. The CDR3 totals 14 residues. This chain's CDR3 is CASRPTSGGYEQYF. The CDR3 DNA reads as TGTGCCAGTAGGCCGACTAGCGGGGGGTACGAGCAGTACTTC.

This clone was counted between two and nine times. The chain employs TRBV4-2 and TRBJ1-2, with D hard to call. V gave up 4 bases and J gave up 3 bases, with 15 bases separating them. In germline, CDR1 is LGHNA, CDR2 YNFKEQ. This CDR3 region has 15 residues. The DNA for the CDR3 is TGTGCCAGCAGCCCTGCCAGCGATCCTTACTATGGCTACACCTTC. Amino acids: CASSPASDPYYGYTF.

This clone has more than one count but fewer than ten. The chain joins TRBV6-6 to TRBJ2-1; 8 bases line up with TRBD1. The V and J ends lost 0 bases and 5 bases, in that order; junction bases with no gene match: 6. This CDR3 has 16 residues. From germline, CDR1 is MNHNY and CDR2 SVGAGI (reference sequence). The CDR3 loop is CASSYSIQGANNEQFF. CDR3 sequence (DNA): TGTGCCAGCAGTTACTCGATCCAGGGGGCCAACAATGAGCAGTTCTTC.